Each of the 16 T cell receptor beta chains below was sequenced from the same sample in a study of T cell responses to AZD1222 COVID-19 vaccine. Profiling relied on immunoSEQ multiplex PCR, and the TCRdb table lists in-frame clones only, not all of them. The table has 80,000 to 100,000 clones, just under 90% seen once. The specimen was peripheral blood, collected on day 0 of MenACWY control vaccination. The receptor set was obtained from an adult in good health.

The chain uses TRBV7-2 and TRBJ2-3; D unclear. V was cut by 1 base and J by 5 bases, with 4 bases left in between. The CDR3 runs to 12 residues. Germline loops: CDR1 SGHTA, CDR2 FQGNSA. The CDR3 sequence: CASSLDIDTQYF. In DNA form, the CDR3 reads TGTGCCAGCAGCTTAGATATAGATACGCAGTATTTT.

This clone was detected only a few times. The genes are TRBV7-9 and TRBJ1-2; 12 bases are a match to TRBD1. V dropped 3 bases and J dropped 6; count of bases not matched to a gene: 5. Looked up from germline, CDR1 is SEHNR and CDR2 is FQNEAQ (reference sequence). The CDR3 contains 15 residues. DNA of the CDR3: TGTGCCAGCAGCTTCGAGGGACAGGGGGCTAATGGCTACACCTTC. It translates to CASSFEGQGANGYTF.

The rearrangement uses TRBV4-1 and TRBJ1-4; 11 nucleotides agree with TRBD1. The CDR3 contains 14 residues. The germline CDR1 and CDR2 sequences are MGHRA and YSYEKL. V was pared by 3 bases and J by 6 bases, with 0 bases of the junction left unmatched. Here the CDR3 DNA reads TGCGCCAGCAGCCAGGGACAGGGGGATGAAAAACTGTTTTTT. This translates into CASSQGQGDEKLFF.

The chain uses TRBV6-5 and TRBJ1-6; 7 nucleotides agree with TRBD1. CDR3 length: 15 residues. J was trimmed by 4 bases and V by 10 bases; bases with no gene match: 10. Germline loops: CDR1 MNHEY, CDR2 SVGAGI. The CDR3 sequence: CATIRGITYNSPLHF. DNA of the CDR3: TGTGCCACAATCAGGGGGATAACTTATAATTCACCCCTCCACTTT.

This clone was observed a single time. The chain combines TRBV7-8 with TRBJ2-7; perhaps TRBD2 as D (5 bases). Germline values: CDR1 SGHVS, CDR2 FQNEAQ. This CDR3 spans 13 amino acids. V was trimmed by 2 bases and J by 3 bases, leaving 8 bases between them. The CDR3 sequence is CASSLPEVYEQYF. CDR3 in DNA: TGTGCCAGCAGCTTACCGGAGGTCTACGAGCAGTACTTC.

The rearrangement links TRBV6-1 to TRBJ1-1; maybe TRBD1 (5 bases). V was trimmed by 0 bases and J by 9 bases, leaving 11 bases between them. The CDR3 consists of 13 residues. CDR1 and CDR2 from the germline V gene are MNHNS and SASEGT. CDR3 in DNA: TGTGCCAGCAGTGAAGCGGGACGGGGAAAAGCTTTCTTT. This translates into CASSEAGRGKAFF.

The chain has TRBV29-1 and TRBJ2-2, with no clear D. Trimming removed 6 bases at V and 6 bases at J, with 14 bases between. In germline, CDR1 is SQVTM, CDR2 ANQGSEA. The CDR3 has 13 residues. CDR3: CSVSLWTAGELFF. CDR3 DNA: TGCAGCGTCAGTCTCTGGACGGCCGGGGAGCTGTTTTTT.

The rearrangement links TRBV27 to TRBJ1-5; TRBD1 agrees at 8 bases. This CDR3 is 15 amino acids long. The germline V gene encodes CDR1 MNHEY and CDR2 SMNVEV (reference sequence). With 5 bases clipped from V and 6 bases from J, the junction kept 9 bases outside the gene matches. The CDR3 DNA sequence: TGTGCCAGCAGTCCCTGGACAGGGACGGGTCAGCCCCAGCATTTT. It translates to CASSPWTGTGQPQHF.

The chain joins TRBV30 to TRBJ1-1, with 7 bases matching TRBD1. Germline CDR1 is GTSNPN and CDR2 is SVGIG (reference sequence). The CDR3 covers 12 residues. J gave up 5 bases and V 6 bases, and 6 bases lay outside the gene matches. The CDR3 sequence: CACGQVGTEAFF. The CDR3 nucleotides read TGTGCCTGCGGACAGGTGGGGACTGAAGCTTTCTTT.

The genes are TRBV2 and TRBJ2-5, with 8 bases that match TRBD2. CDR1 and CDR2 from the germline V gene are SNHLY and FYNNEI. The junction had 4 bases not matched to a gene; V was cut back by 6 bases and J by 1 base. This CDR3 has 14 amino acids. CDR3 in amino acids: CASRATSGQETQYF. The CDR3 coding sequence is TGTGCCAGCAGAGCAACTAGCGGCCAAGAGACCCAGTACTTC.

The V call is TRBV7-3, the J call TRBJ2-5; 11 nucleotides align to TRBD2. CDR3 length: 18 amino acids. Trimming at V came to 0 bases and at J to 1 base, leaving 7 bases not matched to a gene. Germline values: CDR1 SGHTA, CDR2 FQGTGA. CDR3: CASSLTPGTSGIQETQYF. CDR3 nucleotide sequence: TGTGCCAGCAGCTTAACACCCGGGACTAGCGGAATCCAAGAGACCCAGTACTTC.

This chain uses TRBV28 with TRBJ1-2; 7 bases are a match to TRBD1. The germline CDR1 and CDR2 sequences are MDHEN and SYDVKM. J gave up 1 base and V 5 bases, and 10 bases lay outside the gene matches. This CDR3 contains 16 residues. The chain's CDR3 is CASSRTGEWNNYGYTF. The DNA for the CDR3 is TGTGCCAGCAGTCGCACAGGGGAGTGGAATAACTATGGCTACACCTTC.

The gene calls are TRBV9 and TRBJ2-7; D might be TRBD2 (6 bases). This CDR3 has 14 amino acids. Per germline, CDR1 SGDLS and CDR2 YYNGEE. The V end lost 0 bases, the J end lost 2 bases, and 9 bases lay between the germline ends. The CDR3 region has the DNA TGTGCCAGCAGCGTAGCGGCGGGGACCTACGAGCAGTACTTC. Protein sequence: CASSVAAGTYEQYF.

The V call is TRBV10-3, the J call TRBJ2-1; D might be TRBD1 (6 bases). The CDR3 contains 15 residues. Per the germline V gene, CDR1 is ENHRY and CDR2 is SYGVKD. V lost 6 bases to trimming and J lost 6 bases, with 18 bases between them. The CDR3 sequence is CAISDSRGSSNEQFF. Here the CDR3 DNA reads TGTGCCATCAGCGATTCTAGGGGGAGTTCCAATGAGCAGTTCTTC.

The chain links TRBV28 to TRBJ2-1, with TRBD2 matching 12 bases. The length of the CDR3 is 22 residues. Germline V CDR1 and CDR2: MDHEN, SYDVKM. J lost 0 bases, V lost 3 bases, and 18 bases had no gene match. Written as DNA, the CDR3 is TGTGCCAGCAGTTTTAGCCAGGCAAGACTAGCGGGGGTACGGGGCTCCTACAATGAGCAGTTCTTC. It specifies CASSFSQARLAGVRGSYNEQFF. Complete variable domain (other parts from reference TRBV28 and TRBJ2-1): DVKVTQSSRYLVKRTGEKVFLECVQDMDHENMFWYRQDPGLGLRLIYFSYDVKMKEKGDIPEGYSVSREKKERFSLILESASTNQTSMYLCASSFSQARLAGVRGSYNEQFFGPGTRLTVL.

The chain recombines TRBV5-5 with TRBJ2-4, with a possible D match to TRBD2 (5 bases). The ends were cut back, 5 bases at V and 7 bases at J, with 19 bases in the middle. CDR1 and CDR2 (germline): SGHKS, YYEKEE (reference sequence). The CDR3 is made up of 15 amino acids. Written as DNA, the CDR3 is TGTGCCAGCAGTCCCTCCGGATCCTCGGGGAACATTCAGTACTTC. This gives the protein CASSPSGSSGNIQYF.